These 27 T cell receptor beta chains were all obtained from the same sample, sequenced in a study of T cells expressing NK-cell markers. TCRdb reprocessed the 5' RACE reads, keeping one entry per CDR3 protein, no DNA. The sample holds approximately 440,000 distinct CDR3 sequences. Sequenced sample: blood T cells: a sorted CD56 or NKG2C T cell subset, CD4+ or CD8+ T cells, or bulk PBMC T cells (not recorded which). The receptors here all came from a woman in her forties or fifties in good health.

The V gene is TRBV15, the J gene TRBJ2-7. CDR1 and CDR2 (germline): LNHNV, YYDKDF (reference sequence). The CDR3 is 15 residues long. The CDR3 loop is CATSHVLREIYEQYF.

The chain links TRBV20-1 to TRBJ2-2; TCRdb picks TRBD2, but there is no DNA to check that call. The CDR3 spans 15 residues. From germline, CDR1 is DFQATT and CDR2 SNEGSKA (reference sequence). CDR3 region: CSARDTAGGAGELFF.

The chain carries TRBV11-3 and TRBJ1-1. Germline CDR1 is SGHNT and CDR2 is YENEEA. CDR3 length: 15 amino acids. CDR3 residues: CASSPTRALGAEAFF.

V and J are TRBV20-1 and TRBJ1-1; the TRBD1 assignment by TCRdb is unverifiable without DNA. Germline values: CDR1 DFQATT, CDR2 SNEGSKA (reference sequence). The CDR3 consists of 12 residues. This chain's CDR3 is CSARDQPGAAFF.

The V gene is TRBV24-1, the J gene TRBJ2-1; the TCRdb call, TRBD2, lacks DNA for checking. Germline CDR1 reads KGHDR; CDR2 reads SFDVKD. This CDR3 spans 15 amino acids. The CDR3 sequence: CATSDHGLANNEQFF.

Here the CDR3 reads CASSRALNYGYTF. The chain is built from TRBV7-2 and TRBJ1-2. Germline V gene sequence: CDR1 SGHTA, CDR2 FQGNSA. There are 13 residues in the CDR3.

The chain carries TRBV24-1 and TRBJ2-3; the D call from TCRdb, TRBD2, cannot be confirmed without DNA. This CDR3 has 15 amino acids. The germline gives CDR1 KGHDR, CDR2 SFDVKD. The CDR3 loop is CATSDTTGFADTQYF.

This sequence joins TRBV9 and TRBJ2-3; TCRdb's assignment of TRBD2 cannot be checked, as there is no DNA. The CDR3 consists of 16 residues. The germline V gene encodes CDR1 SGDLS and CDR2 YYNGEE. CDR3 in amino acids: CASSSVAGGGADTQYF.

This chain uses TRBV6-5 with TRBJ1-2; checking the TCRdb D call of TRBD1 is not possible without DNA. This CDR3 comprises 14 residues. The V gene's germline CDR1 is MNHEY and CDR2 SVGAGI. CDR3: CASSQLDRGNGYTF.

The chain's CDR3 is CASSLITSGRDTQYF. The J gene is TRBJ2-3, the V gene TRBV5-1; TCRdb returns TRBD2, unconfirmable since there is no DNA. The length of the CDR3 is 15 residues. Germline assignment: CDR1 SGHRS and CDR2 YFSETQ.

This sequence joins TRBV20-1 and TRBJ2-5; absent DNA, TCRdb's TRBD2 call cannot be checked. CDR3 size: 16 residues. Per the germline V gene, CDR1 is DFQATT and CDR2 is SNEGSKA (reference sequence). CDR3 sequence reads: CSAPLPLAGVGETQYF.

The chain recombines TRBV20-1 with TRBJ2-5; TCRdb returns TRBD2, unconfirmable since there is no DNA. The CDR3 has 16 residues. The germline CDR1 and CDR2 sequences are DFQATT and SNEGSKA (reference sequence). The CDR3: CSASDPFRGPQETQYF.

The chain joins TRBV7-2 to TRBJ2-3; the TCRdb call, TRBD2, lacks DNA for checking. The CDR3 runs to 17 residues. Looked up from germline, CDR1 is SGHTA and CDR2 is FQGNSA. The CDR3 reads CASSPRPAGGLLNTQYF.

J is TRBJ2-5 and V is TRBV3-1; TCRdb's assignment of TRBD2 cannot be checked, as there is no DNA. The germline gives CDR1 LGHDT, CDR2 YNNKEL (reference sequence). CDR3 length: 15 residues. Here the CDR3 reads CASSPGTSGISDQYF.

The CDR3 spells CASSLADFPGRAGDEQFF. This rearrangement joins TRBV5-1 to TRBJ2-1; TCRdb outputs TRBD2, but without DNA this stays unchecked. Germline V CDR1 and CDR2: SGHRS, YFSETQ. CDR3 length: 18 residues.

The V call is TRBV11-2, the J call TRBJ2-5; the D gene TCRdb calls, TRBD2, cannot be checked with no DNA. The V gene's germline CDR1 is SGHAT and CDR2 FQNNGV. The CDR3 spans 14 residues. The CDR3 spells CASSRSGSWETQYF.

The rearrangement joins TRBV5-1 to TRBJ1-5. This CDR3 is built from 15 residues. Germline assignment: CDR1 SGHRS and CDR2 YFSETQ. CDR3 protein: CASKLGQGKDQPQHF.

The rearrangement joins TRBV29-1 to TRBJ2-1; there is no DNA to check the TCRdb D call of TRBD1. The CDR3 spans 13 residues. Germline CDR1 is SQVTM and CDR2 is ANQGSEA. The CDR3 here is CSVEPLQSGEQFF.

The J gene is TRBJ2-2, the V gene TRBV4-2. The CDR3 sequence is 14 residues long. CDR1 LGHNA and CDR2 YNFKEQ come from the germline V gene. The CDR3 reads CASSQEAQSGRPFF.

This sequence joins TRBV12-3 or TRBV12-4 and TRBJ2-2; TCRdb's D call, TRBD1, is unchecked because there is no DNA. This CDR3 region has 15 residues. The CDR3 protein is CASSSGAVVYRELFF.

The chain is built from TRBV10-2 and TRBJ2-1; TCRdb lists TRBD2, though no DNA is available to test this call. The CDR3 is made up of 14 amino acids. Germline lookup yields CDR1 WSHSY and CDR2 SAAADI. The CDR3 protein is CASSFKAAYNEQFF.

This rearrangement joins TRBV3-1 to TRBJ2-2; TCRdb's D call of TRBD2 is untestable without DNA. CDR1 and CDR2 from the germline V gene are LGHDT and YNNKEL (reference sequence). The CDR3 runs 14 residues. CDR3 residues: CASRRLAGAGELFF. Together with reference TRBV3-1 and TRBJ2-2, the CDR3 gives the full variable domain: DTAVSQTPKYLVTQMGNDKSIKCEQNLGHDTMYWYKQDSKKFLKIMFSYNNKELIINETVPNRFSPKSPDKAHLNLHINSLELGDSAVYFCASRRLAGAGELFFGEGSRLTVL.

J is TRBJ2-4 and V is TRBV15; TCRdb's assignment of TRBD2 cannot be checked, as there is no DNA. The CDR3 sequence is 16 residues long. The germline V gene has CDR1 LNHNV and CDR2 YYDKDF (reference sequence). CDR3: CATSRDLAGGGNIQYF.

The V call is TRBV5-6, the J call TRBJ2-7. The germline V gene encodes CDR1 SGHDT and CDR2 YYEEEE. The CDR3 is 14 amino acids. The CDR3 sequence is CASSLRHQSYEQYF. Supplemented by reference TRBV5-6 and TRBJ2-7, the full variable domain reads DAGVTQSPTHLIKTRGQQVTLRCSPKSGHDTVSWYQQALGQGPQFIFQYYEEEERQRGNFPDRFSGHQFPNYSSELNVNALLLGDSALYLCASSLRHQSYEQYFGPGTRLTVT.

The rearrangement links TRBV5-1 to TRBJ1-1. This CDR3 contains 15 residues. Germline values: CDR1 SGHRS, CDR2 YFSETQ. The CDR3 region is CASRDWALGDTEAFF.

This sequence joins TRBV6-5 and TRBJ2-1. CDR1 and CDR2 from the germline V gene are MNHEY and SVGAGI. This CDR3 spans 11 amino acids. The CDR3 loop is CASRWLDEQFF.

The CDR3 spells CASSRVGAGELFF. V usage is TRBV12-3 or TRBV12-4 and J usage is TRBJ2-2; TCRdb indicates TRBD1, and absent DNA this call remains unverified. CDR3 size: 13 residues.